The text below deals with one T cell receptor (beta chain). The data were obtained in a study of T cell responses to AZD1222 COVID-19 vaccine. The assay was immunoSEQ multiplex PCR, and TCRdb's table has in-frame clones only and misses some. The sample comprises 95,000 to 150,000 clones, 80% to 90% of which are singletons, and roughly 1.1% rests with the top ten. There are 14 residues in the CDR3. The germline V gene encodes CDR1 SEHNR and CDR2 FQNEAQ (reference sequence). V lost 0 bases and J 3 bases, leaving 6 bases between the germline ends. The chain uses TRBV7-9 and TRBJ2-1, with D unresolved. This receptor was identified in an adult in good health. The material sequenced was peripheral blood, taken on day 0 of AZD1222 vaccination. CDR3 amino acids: CASSLATNYNEQFF. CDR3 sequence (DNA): TGTGCCAGCAGCTTAGCCACCAACTACAATGAGCAGTTCTTC.